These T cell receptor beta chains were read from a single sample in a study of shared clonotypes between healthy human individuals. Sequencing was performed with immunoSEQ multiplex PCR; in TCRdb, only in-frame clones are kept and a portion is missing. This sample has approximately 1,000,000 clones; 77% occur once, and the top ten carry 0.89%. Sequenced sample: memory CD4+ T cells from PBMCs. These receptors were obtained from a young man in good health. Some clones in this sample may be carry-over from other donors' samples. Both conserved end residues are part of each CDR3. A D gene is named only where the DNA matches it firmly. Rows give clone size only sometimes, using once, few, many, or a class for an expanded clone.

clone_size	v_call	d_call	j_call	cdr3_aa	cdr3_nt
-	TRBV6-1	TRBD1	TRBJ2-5	CASSEEPRLTGKETQYF	TGTGCCAGCAGTGAAGAACCCCGCTTGACAGGGAAAGAGACCCAGTACTTC
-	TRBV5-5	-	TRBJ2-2	CASSRLPGAGELFF	TGTGCCAGCAGTCGACTACCCGGGGCCGGGGAGCTGTTTTTT
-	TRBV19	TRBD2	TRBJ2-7	CASSRLAGTYEQYF	TGTGCCAGTAGTCGACTAGCGGGAACCTACGAGCAGTACTTC
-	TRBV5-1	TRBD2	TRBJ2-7	CASSEGLAEGYEQYF	TGCGCCAGCAGCGAGGGACTAGCGGAAGGTTACGAGCAGTACTTC
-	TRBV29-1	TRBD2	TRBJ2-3	CSVEPHGQAGVRGSTQYF	TGCAGCGTTGAACCCCACGGGCAAGCGGGAGTAAGGGGGAGTACGCAGTATTTT
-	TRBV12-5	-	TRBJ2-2	CADGANTGELFF	TGTGCCGATGGAGCGAACACCGGGGAGCTGTTTTTT
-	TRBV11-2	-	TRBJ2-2	CASSPRRGSTGELFF	TGTGCCAGCAGCCCCCGAAGGGGCAGCACCGGGGAGCTGTTTTTT
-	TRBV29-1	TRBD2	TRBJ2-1	CSVEGTSGSGDEQFF	TGCAGCGTTGAAGGAACTAGCGGGAGCGGCGATGAGCAGTTCTTC
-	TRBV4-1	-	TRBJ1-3	CASSQMGGYGNTIYF	TGCGCCAGCAGCCAAATGGGAGGCTATGGAAACACCATATATTTT
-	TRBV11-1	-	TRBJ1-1	CASSLVRGTEAFF	TGTGCCAGCAGCTTAGTCCGGGGTACTGAAGCTTTCTTT
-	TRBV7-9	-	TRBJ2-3	CASSLGAGTDTQYF	TGTGCCAGCAGCTTAGGGGCAGGCACAGATACGCAGTATTTT
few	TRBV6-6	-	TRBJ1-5	CASMAGSNQPQHF	TGTGCCAGCATGGCAGGGTCCAATCAGCCCCAGCATTTT
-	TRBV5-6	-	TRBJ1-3	CASSLDRGNTIYF	TGTGCCAGCAGCTTGGACAGAGGAAACACCATATATTTT
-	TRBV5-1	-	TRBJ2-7	CASSFGGTASYEQYF	TGCGCCAGCAGCTTTGGAGGGACAGCCTCCTACGAGCAGTACTTC
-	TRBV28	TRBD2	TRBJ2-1	CASSPRRGVYNEQFF	TGTGCCAGCAGTCCCCGCCGGGGGGTTTACAATGAGCAGTTCTTC
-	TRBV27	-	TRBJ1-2	CASSLSGGGASYTF	TGTGCCAGCAGTTTATCAGGCGGGGGCGCGAGCTACACCTTC
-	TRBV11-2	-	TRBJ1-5	CASSLDISQPQHF	TGTGCCAGCAGCTTAGATATCAGCCAGCCCCAGCATTTT
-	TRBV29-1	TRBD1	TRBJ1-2	CSAYGQGNYGYTF	TGCAGCGCCTACGGACAGGGGAACTATGGCTACACCTTC
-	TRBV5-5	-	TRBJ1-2	CASSLQHGANYGYTF	TGTGCCAGCAGCTTGCAGCACGGAGCTAACTATGGCTACACCTTC
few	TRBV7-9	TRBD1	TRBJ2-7	CASSDRDRVDEQYF	TGTGCCAGCAGCGACCGGGACAGGGTGGACGAGCAGTACTTC
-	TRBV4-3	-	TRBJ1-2	CASSDAGLYGYTF	TGCGCCAGCAGCGACGCCGGCCTCTATGGCTACACCTTC
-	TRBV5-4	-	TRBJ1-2	CASSGGQGNYGYTF	TGTGCCAGCAGCGGGGGCCAGGGGAACTATGGCTACACCTTC
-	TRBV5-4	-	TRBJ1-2	CASSAPGRTTYTF	TGTGCCAGCAGCGCCCCGGGACGTACTACTTACACCTTC
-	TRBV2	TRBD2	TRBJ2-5	CASSGLAWRETQYF	TGTGCCAGCAGCGGACTAGCGTGGAGGGAGACCCAGTACTTC
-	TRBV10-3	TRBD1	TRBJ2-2	CAIGRQGTGELFF	TGTGCCATCGGCAGACAGGGTACCGGGGAGCTGTTTTTT
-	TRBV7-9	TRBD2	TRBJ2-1	CAGGFTSGKNEQFF	TGTGCCGGGGGTTTTACTAGCGGGAAAAATGAGCAGTTCTTC
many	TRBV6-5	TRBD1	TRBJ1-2	CASRTYPGQGDGYTF	TGTGCCAGCAGAACATACCCCGGACAGGGGGATGGCTACACCTTC
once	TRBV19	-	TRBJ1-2	CASSIDRGESGYTF	TGTGCCAGTAGTATAGACAGGGGAGAAAGTGGCTACACCTTC
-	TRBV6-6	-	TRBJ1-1	CASSQGQFNTEAFF	TGTGCCAGCAGTCAAGGACAGTTTAACACTGAAGCTTTCTTT
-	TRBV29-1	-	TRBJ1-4	CSVGENEKLFF	TGCAGCGTTGGGGAGAATGAAAAGCTGTTTTTT
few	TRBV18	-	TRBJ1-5	CASSPGRGDQPQHF	TGTGCCAGCTCACCCGGGAGGGGCGATCAGCCCCAGCATTTT
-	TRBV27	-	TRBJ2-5	CASSRGRSQYF	TGTGCCAGCAGTCGGGGACGGAGCCAGTACTTC
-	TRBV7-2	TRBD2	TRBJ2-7	CASSPISGSSYEQYF	TGTGCCAGCAGTCCAATCAGCGGGAGCTCCTACGAGCAGTACTTC
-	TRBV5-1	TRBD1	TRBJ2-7	CASSLTGGNEQYF	TGCGCCAGCAGCTTGACAGGGGGTAACGAGCAGTACTTC
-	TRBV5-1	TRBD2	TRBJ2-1	CATRTSGEPSDEQFF	TGCGCCACCAGGACTAGCGGGGAGCCTTCGGATGAGCAGTTCTTC
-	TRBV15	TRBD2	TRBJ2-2	CATSRGGTKMAGELFF	TGTGCCACCAGCAGAGGGGGGACTAAAATGGCCGGGGAGCTGTTTTTT
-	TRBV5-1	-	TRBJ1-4	CASSLATNEKLFF	TGCGCCAGCAGCTTGGCAACTAATGAAAAACTGTTTTTT
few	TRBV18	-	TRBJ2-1	CASSLHGQPTYNEQFF	TGTGCCAGCTCACTACACGGACAGCCGACCTACAATGAGCAGTTCTTC
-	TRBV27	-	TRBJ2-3	CASSLDRSTDTQYF	TGTGCCAGCAGTTTAGACAGGAGCACAGATACGCAGTATTTT
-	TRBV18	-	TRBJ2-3	CASSRDLVLTLRDTQYF	TGTGCCAGCTCACGGGACTTAGTCCTTACATTAAGAGATACGCAGTATTTT
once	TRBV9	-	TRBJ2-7	CASSGRLGGLYEQYF	TGTGCCAGCAGCGGGAGACTAGGGGGGCTCTACGAGCAGTACTTC
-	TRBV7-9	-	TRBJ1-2	CASSLASGEGGGYTF	TGTGCCAGCAGCTTAGCGTCTGGTGAGGGAGGTGGCTACACCTTC
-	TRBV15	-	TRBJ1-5	CATSRDLMGVPQPQHF	TGTGCCACCAGCAGAGATCTGATGGGGGTTCCTCAGCCCCAGCATTTT
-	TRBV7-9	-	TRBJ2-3	CASSLGVADTDTQYF	TGTGCCAGCAGCTTAGGGGTAGCAGACACAGATACGCAGTATTTT
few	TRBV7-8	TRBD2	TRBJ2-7	CASSPREAGGYEQYF	TGTGCCAGCAGCCCCCGGGAGGCAGGTGGATACGAGCAGTACTTC
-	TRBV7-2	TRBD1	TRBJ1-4	CASSAQTGNNEKLFF	TGTGCCAGCAGCGCCCAGACAGGGAACAATGAAAAACTGTTTTTT
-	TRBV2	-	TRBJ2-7	CASRRTLSYEQYF	TGTGCCAGCAGGCGGACTTTATCCTACGAGCAGTACTTC
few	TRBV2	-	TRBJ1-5	CASSASGGRQPQHF	TGTGCCAGCAGTGCGTCGGGGGGCCGTCAGCCCCAGCATTTT
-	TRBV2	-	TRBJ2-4	CASSEEGGKNIQYF	TGTGCCAGCAGTGAGGAGGGAGGAAAAAACATTCAGTACTTC
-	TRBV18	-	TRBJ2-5	CASSPGLGRETQYF	TGTGCCAGCTCACCGGGGCTGGGTAGGGAGACCCAGTACTTC
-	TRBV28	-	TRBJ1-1	CASSRDNRGAEAFF	TGTGCCAGCAGTCGGGACAACCGGGGGGCGGAAGCTTTCTTT
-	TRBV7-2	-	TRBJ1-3	CASSFLNSGNTIYF	TGTGCCAGCAGCTTCCTGAACTCTGGAAACACCATATATTTT
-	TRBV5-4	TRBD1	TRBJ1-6	CASSLGDRGHSPLHF	TGTGCCAGCAGCTTGGGGGACAGGGGACATTCACCCCTCCACTTT
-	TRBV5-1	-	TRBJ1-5	CASSLEGRTNQPQHF	TGCGCCAGCAGCTTGGAGGGCAGGACAAATCAGCCCCAGCATTTT
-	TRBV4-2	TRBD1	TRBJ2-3	CASSHPGGQGATDTQYF	TGTGCCAGCAGCCACCCCGGCGGACAGGGGGCTACAGATACGCAGTATTTT
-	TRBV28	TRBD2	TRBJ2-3	CASKGLAEVDTQYF	TGTGCCAGCAAGGGACTAGCGGAAGTAGATACGCAGTATTTT
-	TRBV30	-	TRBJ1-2	CARTHDSNYGYTF	TGTGCCCGGACGCACGACAGCAACTATGGCTACACCTTC
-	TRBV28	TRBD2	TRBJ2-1	CATVREILVNEQFF	TGTGCCACCGTGCGGGAGATACTCGTCAATGAGCAGTTCTTC
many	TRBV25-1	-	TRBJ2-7	CASSEYRGGQYF	TGTGCCAGCAGTGAATATAGGGGAGGGCAGTACTTC
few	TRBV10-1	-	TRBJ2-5	CASSDVGGVLKETQYF	TGCGCCAGCAGTGATGTCGGAGGGGTCTTGAAAGAGACCCAGTACTTC